This passage covers 7 T cell receptor beta chains from one sample sequenced in a study of shared clonotypes between healthy human individuals. This table comes from immunoSEQ multiplex PCR, and its TCRdb copy is limited to in-frame clones, with some not included. The repertoire holds around 1.9 million clones, with 93% as singletons. CD45RO-negative cells were positively selected for CCR7, leaving out terminally differentiated effector memory CD45RA+ cells. Sequenced sample: naive CD8+ T cells from PBMCs. The receptors come from a man younger than 35 in good health. Some clones in this sample may be carry-over from other donors' samples.

This clone has only one observation. This rearrangement joins TRBV7-2 to TRBJ2-1, with D tentatively TRBD1 (6 bases). CDR3 length: 15 residues. The V end lost 1 base, the J end lost 8 bases, and 15 bases lay between the germline ends. Germline V lookup: CDR1 SGHTA, CDR2 FQGNSA. CDR3 coding DNA: TGTGCCAGCAGCTTAGTAGCGATCGAGGGGGATGAGCAGTTCTTC. Translating gives CASSLVAIEGDEQFF.

DNA of the CDR3: TGTGCCAGCAGCTTGGACTCTGGGTCTAGCGGATTATACGAGCAGTACTTC. Translation: CASSLDSGSSGLYEQYF. This chain joins TRBV5-4 and TRBJ2-7; 7 nucleotides agree with TRBD2. Germline trimming cut 0 bases from V and 4 bases from J; bases unmatched to any gene: 13. The CDR3 runs to 17 residues. The germline gives CDR1 SGHNT, CDR2 YYREEE (reference sequence). Using reference TRBV5-4 and TRBJ2-7 for the parts outside the CDR3, the full variable domain is ETGVTQSPTHLIKTRGQQVTLRCSSQSGHNTVSWYQQALGQGPQFIFQYYREEENGRGNFPPRFSGLQFPNYSSELNVNALELDDSALYLCASSLDSGSSGLYEQYFGPGTRLTVT.

As concerns this clone: This same CDR3 is encoded by further DNA sequences in the sample. This chain connects TRBV9 to TRBJ2-1; no clear D gene. V lost 0 bases and J lost 7, with 5 bases in between. Germline loops: CDR1 SGDLS, CDR2 YYNGEE. CDR3 size: 12 residues. The CDR3 sequence: CASSVGRNEQFF. DNA for the CDR3: TGTGCCAGCAGCGTAGGCAGGAATGAGCAGTTCTTC.

The rearrangement joins TRBV11-2 to TRBJ2-5; 9 bases agree with TRBD2. The CDR3 loop spans 16 amino acids. The V segment lost 2 bases and the J segment 6 bases; nucleotides outside the gene matches: 10. From germline, CDR1 is SGHAT and CDR2 FQNNGV. CDR3 nucleotides: TGTGCCAGCAGCTTAACGGGTAGCGGGAGAAGGAAGACCCAGTACTTC. Protein: CASSLTGSGRRKTQYF.

This clone is a singleton in its sample. The chain uses TRBV7-9 and TRBJ2-5; 13 bases are a match to TRBD2. Trimming at V came to 3 bases and at J to 3 bases, leaving 4 bases not matched to a gene. Germline CDR1 reads SEHNR; CDR2 reads FQNEAQ (reference sequence). This CDR3 contains 16 residues. CDR3 sequence: CASSFQLAGGEETQYF. In nucleotides, the CDR3 is TGTGCCAGCAGCTTTCAACTAGCGGGAGGGGAAGAGACCCAGTACTTC.

This chain joins TRBV7-3 and TRBJ2-5; TRBD1 agrees at 7 bases. Germline CDR1 is SGHTA and CDR2 is FQGTGA. J gave up 5 bases and V 2 bases, and 11 bases lay outside the gene matches. The length of the CDR3 is 16 residues. CDR3 in amino acids: CASSLGTVPRGETQYF. In DNA, the CDR3 is TGTGCCAGCAGCTTAGGGACAGTTCCCCGAGGGGAGACCCAGTACTTC. Complete variable domain (other parts from reference TRBV7-3 and TRBJ2-5): GAGVSQTPSNKVTEKGKYVELRCDPISGHTALYWYRQSLGQGPEFLIYFQGTGAADDSGLPNDRFFAVRPEGSVSTLKIQRTERGDSAVYLCASSLGTVPRGETQYFGPGTRLLVL.

The chain recombines TRBV5-1 with TRBJ1-2; 10 positions match TRBD1. CDR1 is SGHRS and CDR2 is YFSETQ in the germline V gene. V lost 0 bases and J lost 2; bases outside the gene matches: 4. This CDR3 spans 16 amino acids. Here the CDR3 reads CASSLGDRGLNYGYTF. The CDR3 DNA reads TGCGCCAGCAGCTTGGGGGACAGGGGCTTAAACTATGGCTACACCTTC.